One and the same sample provided the 7 T cell receptor beta chains below, sequenced in a study of post-analysis software for immune sequencing data. Study-wide results and limits: Comparison of patients with controls showed five TRBV segments more frequent in patients, TRBV5-6, TRBV5-1 and TRBV20-1 among them.

Their antigen targets remain unknown. Libraries were made from TCR beta cDNA, and they carried unique molecular identifiers. TCRdb used MiXCR to reprocess the PCR reads, holding one entry per CDR3 protein. Here the sample spans more than 500,000 distinct CDR3 sequences, roughly 34% being singletons. The sequencing input was blood. These receptors were collected from a girl aged 2-17 years with multiple sclerosis.

J is TRBJ2-5 and V is TRBV5-1; TRBD2 might be the D (5 bases). V lost 4 bases and J lost 4, with 11 bases in between. CDR1 is SGHRS, CDR2 YFSETQ, per germline. CDR3 size: 13 residues. The CDR3 bases are TGCGCCAGCAGCGGTCCGGGAAGAGAGACCCAGTACTTC. Protein product: CASSGPGRETQYF.

This chain connects TRBV5-1 to TRBJ2-2; 15 bases align to TRBD2. The J segment lost 3 bases and the V segment lost 4 bases, leaving 7 bases of the junction unmatched. The CDR3 consists of 18 residues. Germline CDR1 SGHRS, CDR2 YFSETQ. For the CDR3, the DNA is TGCGCCAGCAGCACCGGACTAGCGGGGGGGCCCGACACCGGGGAGCTGTTTTTT. It codes for CASSTGLAGGPDTGELFF.

The CDR3 bases are TGTGCCAGCAGTTACGATCCGACAGGGCATCAGCCCCAGCATTTT. Its translation is CASSYDPTGHQPQHF. The chain links TRBV6-6 to TRBJ1-5; 7 bases are shared with TRBD1. CDR3 size: 15 residues. The germline V gene encodes CDR1 MNHNY and CDR2 SVGAGI (reference sequence). V dropped 2 bases and J dropped 5; count of bases not matched to a gene: 6.

CDR3 DNA: TGCAGCGTCAACAGGGAAAGGGGCTATGGCTACACCTTC. The encoded protein is CSVNRERGYGYTF. The chain couples TRBV29-1 to TRBJ1-2; weak D call: TRBD1 (6 bases). This CDR3 has 13 amino acids. CDR1 and CDR2 from the germline V gene are SQVTM and ANQGSEA. The V end was cut by 6 bases, the J end by 4 bases, with 15 bases between.

In this sample, this clonotype turned up a few times. This CDR3 is CASSQIQGELYTF. Here the CDR3 DNA reads TGCGCCAGCAGCCAAATCCAGGGGGAACTTTACACCTTC. The V gene is TRBV4-1, the J gene TRBJ1-2, with 7 bases identical to TRBD1. This CDR3 region has 13 residues. With 2 bases clipped from V and 11 bases from J, the junction kept 8 bases outside the gene matches. Germline lookup yields CDR1 MGHRA and CDR2 YSYEKL.

The V call is TRBV20-1, the J call TRBJ2-7; 7 bases are shared with TRBD2. V shed 1 base, J shed 5 bases, and the junction held 8 bases outside the gene matches. Per germline, CDR1 DFQATT and CDR2 SNEGSKA (reference sequence). The length of the CDR3 is 14 residues. CDR3 DNA: TGCAGTGCTAGAGGGGCTAGCGGAGCCGACGAGCAGTACTTC. This encodes CSARGASGADEQYF.

The rearrangement uses TRBV14 and TRBJ2-1; the match to TRBD2 covers 11 bases. The CDR3 is made up of 14 amino acids. V lost 8 bases, J lost 4 bases, and 4 bases stayed unmatched. The V gene's germline CDR1 is SGHDN and CDR2 FVKESK. The CDR3 DNA is TGTGCCAGCGCCGGGACTAGCGGATACAATGAGCAGTTCTTC. It is translated as CASAGTSGYNEQFF.